Shown below are 4 T cell receptor beta chains from a single sample sequenced in a study of cytomegalovirus exposure and HLA in healthy donors. Researchers ran the PCR with 60 Vbeta and 13 Jbeta primers. TCRdb's copy holds only in-frame clones and misses some; the assay was immunoSEQ multiplex PCR. This table holds 120,000 to 150,000 clones, roughly 80% found once. The sample comprised PBMCs. All receptors come from a female donor in good health and CMV-seronegative.

The chain joins TRBV6-5 to TRBJ2-5; D perhaps matches TRBD2 (5 bases). Trimming stripped 6 bases from V and 1 base from J, with 15 bases between. The length of the CDR3 is 15 residues. Germline values: CDR1 MNHEY, CDR2 SVGAGI. The CDR3 loop reads CASSPGGSAQETQYF. CDR3 in DNA: TGTGCCAGCAGCCCGGGCGGGTCGGCCCAAGAGACCCAGTACTTC.

The chain is built from TRBV5-1 and TRBJ1-1; D perhaps matches TRBD1 (5 bases). In germline, CDR1 is SGHRS, CDR2 YFSETQ. The CDR3 has 16 residues. V lost 4 bases, J lost 8 bases, and 24 bases lay in between. CDR3 in amino acids: CASSRGAKKVAREAFF. The CDR3 coding sequence is TGCGCCAGCAGCCGTGGGGCCAAGAAGGTAGCAAGGGAAGCTTTCTTT.

The chain couples TRBV4-1 to TRBJ2-2; TRBD2 agrees at 8 bases. V lost 2 bases and J lost 7; bases outside the gene matches: 6. The CDR3 runs to 15 residues. Germline assignment: CDR1 MGHRA and CDR2 YSYEKL. The CDR3 sequence: CASSQSGGGNGELFF. The DNA for the CDR3 is TGCGCCAGCAGCCAATCGGGAGGGGGAAACGGGGAGCTGTTTTTT.

The chain has TRBV11-2 and TRBJ2-7; 8 bases line up with TRBD2. J was trimmed by 5 bases and V by 8 bases; bases with no gene match: 11. The CDR3 runs 14 residues. Germline assignment: CDR1 SGHAT and CDR2 FQNNGV. CDR3 sequence (DNA): TGTGCCAGCTCCGGGGGACTAGGGTTTGACGAGCAGTACTTC. This gives the protein CASSGGLGFDEQYF.